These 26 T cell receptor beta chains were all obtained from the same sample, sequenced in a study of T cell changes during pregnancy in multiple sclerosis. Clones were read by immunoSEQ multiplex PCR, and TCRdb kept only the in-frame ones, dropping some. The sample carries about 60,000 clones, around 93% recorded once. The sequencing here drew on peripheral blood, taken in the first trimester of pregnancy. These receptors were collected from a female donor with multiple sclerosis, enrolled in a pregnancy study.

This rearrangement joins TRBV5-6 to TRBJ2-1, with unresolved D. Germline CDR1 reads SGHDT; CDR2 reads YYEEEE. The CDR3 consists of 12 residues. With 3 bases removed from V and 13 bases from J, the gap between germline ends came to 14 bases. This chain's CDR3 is CASSSSPEPQFF. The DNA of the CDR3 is TGTGCCAGCAGCTCAAGCCCCGAACCCCAGTTCTTC.

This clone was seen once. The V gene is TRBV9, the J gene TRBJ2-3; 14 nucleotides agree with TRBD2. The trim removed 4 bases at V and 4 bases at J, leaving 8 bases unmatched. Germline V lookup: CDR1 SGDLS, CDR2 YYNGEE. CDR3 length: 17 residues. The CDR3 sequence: CASSPRLAGGWPDTQYF. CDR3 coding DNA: TGTGCCAGCAGCCCTCGACTAGCGGGAGGGTGGCCAGATACGCAGTATTTT.

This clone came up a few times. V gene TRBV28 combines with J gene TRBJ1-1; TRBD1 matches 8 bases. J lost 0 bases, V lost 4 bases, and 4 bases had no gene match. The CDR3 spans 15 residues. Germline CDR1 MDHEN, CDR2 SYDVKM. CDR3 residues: CASSSRQGLNTEAFF. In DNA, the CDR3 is TGTGCCAGCAGTTCCCGACAGGGGTTGAACACTGAAGCTTTCTTT.

CDR3 nucleotides: TGTGCCAGCAGTGAAGGTATGGGGGCCCAGCCCCAGCATTTT. Amino acid sequence: CASSEGMGAQPQHF. The chain links TRBV6-1 to TRBJ1-5, with D perhaps matching TRBD1 (6 bases). Germline V gene lookup returns CDR1 MNHNS and CDR2 SASEGT. V dropped 1 base and J dropped 7 bases, with 11 bases sitting between them. This CDR3 contains 14 residues.

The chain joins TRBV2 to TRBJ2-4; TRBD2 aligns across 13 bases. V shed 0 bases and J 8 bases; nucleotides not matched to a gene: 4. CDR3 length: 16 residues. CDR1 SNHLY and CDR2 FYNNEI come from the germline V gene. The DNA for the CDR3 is TGTGCCAGCAGTGAAGCCCGACTAGCGGGGGGTGACATTCAGTACTTC. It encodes CASSEARLAGGDIQYF. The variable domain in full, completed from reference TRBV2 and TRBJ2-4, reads EPEVTQTPSHQVTQMGQEVILRCVPISNHLYFYWYRQILGQKVEFLVSFYNNEISEKSEIFDDQFSVERPDGSNFTLKIRSTKLEDSAMYFCASSEARLAGGDIQYFGAGTRLSVL.

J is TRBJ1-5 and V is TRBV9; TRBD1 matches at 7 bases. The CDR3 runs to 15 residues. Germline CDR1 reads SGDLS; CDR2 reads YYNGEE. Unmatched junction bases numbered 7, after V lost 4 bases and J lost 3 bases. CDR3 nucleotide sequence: TGTGCCAGCAGCCGTGACAGGGCAGACAATCAGCCCCAGCATTTT. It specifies CASSRDRADNQPQHF.

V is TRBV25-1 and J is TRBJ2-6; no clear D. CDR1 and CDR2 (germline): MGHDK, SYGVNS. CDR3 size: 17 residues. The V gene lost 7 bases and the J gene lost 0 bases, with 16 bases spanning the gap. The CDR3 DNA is TGTGCCAGCAACCCGTCCCACGACATCTCTGGGGCCAACGTCCTGACTTTC. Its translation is CASNPSHDISGANVLTF. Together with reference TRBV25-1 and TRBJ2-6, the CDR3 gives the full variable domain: EADIYQTPRYLVIGTGKKITLECSQTMGHDKMYWYQQDPGMELHLIHYSYGVNSTEKGDLSSESTVSRIRTEHFPLTLESARPSHTSQYLCASNPSHDISGANVLTFGAGSRLTVL.

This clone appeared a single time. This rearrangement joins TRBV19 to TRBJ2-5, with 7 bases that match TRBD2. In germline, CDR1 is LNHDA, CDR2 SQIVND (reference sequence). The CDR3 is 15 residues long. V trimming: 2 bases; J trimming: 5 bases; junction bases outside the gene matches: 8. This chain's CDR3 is CASSISGGSSETQYF. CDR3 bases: TGTGCCAGTAGTATAAGCGGCGGGAGTTCGGAGACCCAGTACTTC.

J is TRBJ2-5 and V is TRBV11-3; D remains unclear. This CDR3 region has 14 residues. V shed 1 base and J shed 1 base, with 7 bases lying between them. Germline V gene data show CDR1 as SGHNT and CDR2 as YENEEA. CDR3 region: CASSLGAGQETQYF. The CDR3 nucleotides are TGTGCCAGCAGCTTAGGTGCCGGCCAAGAGACCCAGTACTTC.

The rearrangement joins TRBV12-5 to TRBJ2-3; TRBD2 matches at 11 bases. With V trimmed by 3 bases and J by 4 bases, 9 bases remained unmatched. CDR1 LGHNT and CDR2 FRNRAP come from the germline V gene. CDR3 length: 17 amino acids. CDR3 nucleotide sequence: TGTGCTAGTGGTTTCCCCCAACTAGCGGGAGTATCAGATACGCAGTATTTT. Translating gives CASGFPQLAGVSDTQYF.

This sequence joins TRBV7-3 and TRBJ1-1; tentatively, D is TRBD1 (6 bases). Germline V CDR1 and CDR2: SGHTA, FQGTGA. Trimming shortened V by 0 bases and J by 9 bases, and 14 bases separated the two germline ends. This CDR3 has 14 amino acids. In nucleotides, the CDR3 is TGTGCCAGCAGCTTAACCGGGACATCCTCCCAAGCTTTCTTT. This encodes CASSLTGTSSQAFF.

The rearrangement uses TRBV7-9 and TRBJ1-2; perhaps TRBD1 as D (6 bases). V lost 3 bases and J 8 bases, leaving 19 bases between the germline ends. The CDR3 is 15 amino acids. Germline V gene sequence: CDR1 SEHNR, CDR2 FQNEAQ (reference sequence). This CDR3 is CASSFSTTQGEGYTF. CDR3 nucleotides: TGTGCCAGCAGCTTTTCCACAACACAGGGAGAAGGCTACACCTTC.

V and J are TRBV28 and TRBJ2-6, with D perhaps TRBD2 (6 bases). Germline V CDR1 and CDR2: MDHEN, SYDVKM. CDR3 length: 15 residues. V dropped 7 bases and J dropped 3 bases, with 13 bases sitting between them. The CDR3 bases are TGTGCCAGCACCCTCGGGGGTGGTGGGGCCAACGTCCTGACTTTC. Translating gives CASTLGGGGANVLTF.

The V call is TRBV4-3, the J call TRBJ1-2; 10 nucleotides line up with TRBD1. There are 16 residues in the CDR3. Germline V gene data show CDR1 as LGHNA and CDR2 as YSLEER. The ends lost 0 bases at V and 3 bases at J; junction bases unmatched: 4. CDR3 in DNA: TGCGCCAGCAGCCAAGATTCCGGGACAGGGGACTATGGCTACACCTTC. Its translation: CASSQDSGTGDYGYTF.

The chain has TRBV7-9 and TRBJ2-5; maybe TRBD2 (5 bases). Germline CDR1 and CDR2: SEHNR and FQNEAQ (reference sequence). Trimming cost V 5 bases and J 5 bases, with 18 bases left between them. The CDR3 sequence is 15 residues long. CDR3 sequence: CASSPRDQAWETQYF. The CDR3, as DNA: TGTGCCAGCAGCCCCCGGGATCAAGCGTGGGAGACCCAGTACTTC.

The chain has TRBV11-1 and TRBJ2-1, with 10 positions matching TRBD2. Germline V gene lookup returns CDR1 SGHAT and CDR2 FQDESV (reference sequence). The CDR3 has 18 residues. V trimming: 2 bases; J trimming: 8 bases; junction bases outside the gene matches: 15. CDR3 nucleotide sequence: TGTGCCAGCAGCTTATCAATCTCTAGCGGGAGTAAGGCGTATGAGCAGTTCTTC. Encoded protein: CASSLSISSGSKAYEQFF.

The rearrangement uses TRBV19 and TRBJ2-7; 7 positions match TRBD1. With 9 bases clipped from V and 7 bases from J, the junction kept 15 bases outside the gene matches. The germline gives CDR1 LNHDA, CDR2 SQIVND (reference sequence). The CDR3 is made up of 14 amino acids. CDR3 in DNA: TGTGCCAGGAGTTCGGACAGGCCACAGGGAGAGCAGTACTTC. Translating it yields CARSSDRPQGEQYF. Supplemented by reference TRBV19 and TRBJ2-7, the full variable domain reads DGGITQSPKYLFRKEGQNVTLSCEQNLNHDAMYWYRQDPGQGLRLIYYSQIVNDFQKGDIAEGYSVSREKKESFPLTVTSAQKNPTAFYLCARSSDRPQGEQYFGPGTRLTVT.

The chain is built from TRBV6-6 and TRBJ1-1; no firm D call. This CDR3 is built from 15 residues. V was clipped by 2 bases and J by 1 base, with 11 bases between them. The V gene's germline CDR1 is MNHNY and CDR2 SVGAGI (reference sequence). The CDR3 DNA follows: TGTGCCAGCAGTTACCCCCGATTGCGGAACACTGAAGCTTTCTTT. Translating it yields CASSYPRLRNTEAFF.

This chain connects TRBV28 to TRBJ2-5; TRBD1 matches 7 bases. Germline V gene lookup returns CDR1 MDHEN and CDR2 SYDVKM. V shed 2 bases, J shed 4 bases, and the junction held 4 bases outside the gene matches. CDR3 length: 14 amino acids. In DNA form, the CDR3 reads TGTGCCAGCAGTTTACCGGGACAGATAGAGACCCAGTACTTC. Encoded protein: CASSLPGQIETQYF.

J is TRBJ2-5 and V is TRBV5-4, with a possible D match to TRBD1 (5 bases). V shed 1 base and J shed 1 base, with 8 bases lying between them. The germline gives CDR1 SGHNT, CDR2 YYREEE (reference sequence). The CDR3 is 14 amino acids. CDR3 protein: CASSLRQTQETQYF. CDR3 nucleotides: TGTGCCAGCAGCTTGCGACAGACCCAAGAGACCCAGTACTTC.

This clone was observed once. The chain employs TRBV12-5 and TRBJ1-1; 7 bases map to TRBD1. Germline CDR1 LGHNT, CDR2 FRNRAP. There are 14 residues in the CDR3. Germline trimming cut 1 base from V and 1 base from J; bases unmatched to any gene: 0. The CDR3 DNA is TGTGCTAGTGGTTTGGGGACAGGGAACACTGAAGCTTTCTTT. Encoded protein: CASGLGTGNTEAFF.

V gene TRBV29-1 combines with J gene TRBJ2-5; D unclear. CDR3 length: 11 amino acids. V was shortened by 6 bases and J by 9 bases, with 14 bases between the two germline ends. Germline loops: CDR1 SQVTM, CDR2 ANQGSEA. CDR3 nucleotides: TGCAGCGTGAGGTCCCTCGAGGCCCAGTACTTC. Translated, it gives CSVRSLEAQYF.

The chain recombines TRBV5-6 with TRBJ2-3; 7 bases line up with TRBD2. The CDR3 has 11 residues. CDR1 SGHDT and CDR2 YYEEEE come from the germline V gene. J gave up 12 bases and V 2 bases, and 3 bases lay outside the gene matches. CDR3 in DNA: TGTGCCAGCAGCTTTAGCGGGTCCCAGTATTTT. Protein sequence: CASSFSGSQYF.

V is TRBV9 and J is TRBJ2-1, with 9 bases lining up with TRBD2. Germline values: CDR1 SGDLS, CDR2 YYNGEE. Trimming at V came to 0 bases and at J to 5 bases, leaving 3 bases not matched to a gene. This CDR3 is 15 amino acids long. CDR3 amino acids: CASSVDGLANNEQFF. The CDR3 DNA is TGTGCCAGCAGCGTAGATGGACTAGCGAACAATGAGCAGTTCTTC.

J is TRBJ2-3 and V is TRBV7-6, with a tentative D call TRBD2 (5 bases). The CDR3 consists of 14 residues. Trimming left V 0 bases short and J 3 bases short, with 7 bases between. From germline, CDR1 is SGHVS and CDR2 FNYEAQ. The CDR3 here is CASSLAGETDTQYF. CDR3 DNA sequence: TGTGCCAGCAGCTTAGCGGGAGAGACAGATACGCAGTATTTT.

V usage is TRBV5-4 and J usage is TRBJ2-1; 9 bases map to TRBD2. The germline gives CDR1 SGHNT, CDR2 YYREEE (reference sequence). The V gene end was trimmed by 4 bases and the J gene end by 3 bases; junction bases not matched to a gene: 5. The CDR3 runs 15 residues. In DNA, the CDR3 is TGTGCCAGCAGCGGTCGGACTAGCGACTACAATGAGCAGTTCTTC. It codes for CASSGRTSDYNEQFF.